The present T cell receptor beta chain was sequenced within a study of identical twins. Study-wide results and limits: For out-of-frame beta sequences, excess twin sharing was weaker.

The germline CDR1 and CDR2 sequences are MGHDK and SYGVNS. J gave up 2 bases and V 4 bases, and 10 bases lay outside the gene matches. The CDR3 contains 16 residues. TCRdb redid the calling of the 5' RACE reads with MiXCR, one entry per CDR3 protein. There are hundreds of thousands of distinct CDR3 sequences in the sample; roughly 6% occur only once, and under 2% lies in the top ten. Remarks on this clonotype: As yet, its antigen is unknown.

The receptor was isolated from a man younger than 35 in good health. The V call is TRBV25-1, the J call TRBJ1-1, with 7 bases identical to TRBD1. The specimen was naive T cells sorted from blood. In DNA, the CDR3 is TGTGCCAGCAGTGCTGGGGACAGCCGGAGAAACACTGAAGCTTTCTTT. Encoded protein: CASSAGDSRRNTEAFF.